One and the same sample provided the 17 T cell receptor beta chains below, sequenced in a study of regulatory T cells in long-lasting Graves disease. Time point reported: newly diagnosed GD, antithyroid drugs for less than 3 months. Researchers made the TCR library from RNA that was extracted from PBMCs. Sequencing libraries for TCR beta were prepared with iRepertoire HTBI primers and Arm-PCR of CDR3 regions. Via MiXCR, TCRdb re-called the multiplex PCR reads, giving one row per CDR3 protein. Counted here are about 420,000 distinct CDR3 sequences, 16% occurring once; the ten biggest clones make up about 23%. The sample was also reused in another study, on T cells in Graves' hyperthyroidism and ophthalmopathy.

Sample: peripheral blood mononuclear cells (PBMCs), taken at new diagnosis, from a patient treated with antithyroid drugs. These receptors were collected from a woman in her late teens or twenties with Graves disease.

The chain employs TRBV2 and TRBJ1-4, with D unresolved. Looked up from germline, CDR1 is SNHLY and CDR2 is FYNNEI. CDR3 length: 11 amino acids. V lost 7 bases and J lost 8, with 8 bases in between. The CDR3 loop is CASNQGEKLFF. In DNA form, the CDR3 reads TGTGCCAGCAACCAAGGCGAAAAACTGTTTTTT.

Many counts were recorded for this clonotype. This chain connects TRBV20-1 to TRBJ2-4; possibly TRBD2 for D (6 bases). Germline V gives CDR1 DFQATT, CDR2 SNEGSKA (reference sequence). The CDR3 totals 15 residues. Trimming stripped 3 bases from V and 0 bases from J, with 12 bases between. CDR3 sequence: CSARYPGVAKNIQYF. CDR3 sequence (DNA): TGCAGTGCTAGGTATCCGGGAGTAGCCAAAAACATTCAGTACTTC.

Concerning this clonotype itself: A much larger clone differs by one base, so this may be a read error. No conserved phenylalanine or tryptophan is present at the end of the CDR3, so a read error is the likely explanation. The V call is TRBV14, the J call TRBJ2-1; 8 bases are a match to TRBD1. V dropped 4 bases and J dropped 0; count of bases not matched to a gene: 2. The CDR3 length is 15 residues. Germline CDR1 is SGHDN and CDR2 is FVKESK. The CDR3 bases are TGTGCCAGCAGCCGGACAGGGAGCTCCTACAATGAGCAGTTCGTC. It encodes CASSRTGSSYNEQFV.

This clonotype was found a few times. This chain uses TRBV10-3 with TRBJ1-1, with D maybe TRBD1 (5 bases). This CDR3 contains 16 residues. With 3 bases removed from V and 4 bases from J, the gap between germline ends came to 18 bases. In germline, CDR1 is ENHRY, CDR2 SYGVKD. The CDR3 sequence: CAISDPTHGGSTEAFF. In DNA form, the CDR3 reads TGTGCCATCAGTGACCCTACTCACGGGGGAAGCACTGAAGCTTTCTTT.

This clonotype showed up many times. This chain connects TRBV2 to TRBJ1-1; D not resolved. Germline CDR1 and CDR2: SNHLY and FYNNEI. V lost 7 bases and J lost 1, with 13 bases in between. This CDR3 is built from 14 residues. DNA for the CDR3: TGTGCCAGCAATCTACAGAGAAAGAACACTGAAGCTTTCTTT. This encodes CASNLQRKNTEAFF.

This clonotype was observed at least ten times. CDR3 amino acids: CASRISTSYNEQFF. The CDR3 region has the DNA TGTGCCAGCAGGATTAGCACCTCCTACAATGAGCAGTTCTTC. The rearrangement links TRBV2 to TRBJ2-1, with unresolved D. V was clipped by 6 bases and J by 0 bases, with 9 bases between them. Germline CDR1 reads SNHLY; CDR2 reads FYNNEI. This CDR3 comprises 14 residues.

This clonotype was seen at least ten times. The rearrangement joins TRBV12-3 or TRBV12-4 to TRBJ2-1, with TRBD2 identical over 9 bases. V lost 6 bases, J lost 4 bases, and 4 bases stayed unmatched. The CDR3 runs 14 residues. The DNA for the CDR3 is TGTGCCAGCAGGGCTAGCGGGACGTACAATGAGCAGTTCTTC. This sequence encodes CASRASGTYNEQFF.

This clonotype appeared many times. The chain couples TRBV3-1 to TRBJ1-5; tentative D call: TRBD1 (6 bases). The V end was cut by 2 bases, the J end by 2 bases, with 10 bases between. This CDR3 has 15 residues. Per germline, CDR1 LGHDT and CDR2 YNNKEL (reference sequence). CDR3 DNA sequence: TGTGCCAGCAGCCAAAACAGGGATGGCAATCAGCCCCAGCATTTT. This sequence encodes CASSQNRDGNQPQHF.

V and J are TRBV7-2 and TRBJ2-6; D is tentatively TRBD1 or TRBD2 (5 bases each). The V gene lost 5 bases and the J gene lost 4 bases, with 12 bases spanning the gap. The germline V gene encodes CDR1 SGHTA and CDR2 FQGNSA. The CDR3 is 15 residues long. The CDR3 DNA reads as TGTGCCAGCAGCCTGACTGGGGGAGGGGCCAACGTCCTGACTTTC. Translating it yields CASSLTGGGANVLTF.

This clonotype has at least ten counts. V is TRBV6-5 and J is TRBJ2-5; 9 nucleotides agree with TRBD2. J was trimmed by 5 bases and V by 2 bases; bases with no gene match: 3. There are 14 residues in the CDR3. Germline V gene sequence: CDR1 MNHEY, CDR2 SVGAGI. This CDR3 reads CASSYSLAGETQYF. The CDR3 DNA is TGTGCCAGCAGTTACAGTCTAGCGGGGGAGACCCAGTACTTC.

This clonotype was seen more than once but under ten times. The chain recombines TRBV5-6 with TRBJ2-1; 16 nucleotides match TRBD2. The germline CDR1 and CDR2 sequences are SGHDT and YYEEEE. V lost 5 bases, J lost 6 bases, and 11 bases stayed unmatched. The CDR3 is made up of 18 amino acids. The CDR3 sequence is CASSHPGLAGGPGNEQFF. The CDR3, as DNA: TGTGCCAGCAGTCACCCGGGACTAGCGGGAGGGCCGGGCAATGAGCAGTTCTTC.

This clonotype was seen ten or more times. The chain recombines TRBV6-5 with TRBJ2-5; TRBD2 agrees at 11 bases. The CDR3 extends over 18 amino acids. V lost 1 base and J lost 5; bases outside the gene matches: 12. From germline, CDR1 is MNHEY and CDR2 SVGAGI. DNA of the CDR3: TGTGCCAGCAGTTACTGGCCCCCCTTTAGCGGGAGGGCGGAGACCCAGTACTTC. It encodes CASSYWPPFSGRAETQYF.

This clonotype was picked up many times. The CDR3 spells CASSPRTGGLGEQYF. The DNA for the CDR3 is TGTGCCAGCAGCCCCAGGACAGGGGGTTTGGGAGAGCAGTACTTC. The J gene is TRBJ2-7, the V gene TRBV2; 10 bases are shared with TRBD1. This CDR3 contains 15 residues. Germline trimming cut 6 bases from V and 7 bases from J; bases unmatched to any gene: 12. Germline-derived CDR1 and CDR2 are SNHLY and FYNNEI.

This clonotype was counted between two and nine times. The chain is built from TRBV19 and TRBJ1-1; D remains ambiguous. The CDR3 has 13 amino acids. CDR1 and CDR2 (germline): LNHDA, SQIVND (reference sequence). Trimming removed 5 bases at V and 5 bases at J, with 12 bases between. CDR3 region: CASSAESRTEAFF. The CDR3 nucleotides read TGTGCCAGTAGTGCAGAGAGCCGGACTGAAGCTTTCTTT.

A remark on this clonotype: Just one base apart from a much larger clone, this may be a read error. The chain couples TRBV7-2 to TRBJ2-1, with TRBD2 identical over 7 bases. Losses at the gene ends were 2 bases for V and 9 bases for J; bases not matched to a gene: 10. The CDR3 sequence is 15 residues long. Germline loops: CDR1 SGHTA, CDR2 FQGNSA. CDR3 bases: TGTGCCAGCAGCTTATATCTAGCGGAGAACAGTGAGCAGTTCTTC. Protein: CASSLYLAENSEQFF.

This chain joins TRBV24-1 and TRBJ2-3, with TRBD2 identical over 7 bases. In germline, CDR1 is KGHDR, CDR2 SFDVKD. Unmatched junction bases numbered 5, after V lost 9 bases and J lost 3 bases. The CDR3 covers 13 residues. The CDR3 spells CATLGSGTDTQYF. In DNA, the CDR3 is TGTGCCACCTTAGGTAGCGGGACAGATACGCAGTATTTT.

The chain recombines TRBV5-1 with TRBJ2-2; perhaps D is TRBD1 or TRBD2 (5 bases each). Trimming took off 0 bases at V and 6 bases at J, with 15 bases between the two ends. The CDR3 totals 16 residues. Germline CDR1 SGHRS, CDR2 YFSETQ. The CDR3 reads CASSLGGTLSSGELFF. CDR3 in DNA: TGCGCCAGCAGCTTGGGAGGGACCCTGAGTTCCGGGGAGCTGTTTTTT.